One sample yielded the 5 T cell receptor beta chains listed below, sequenced in a study of CD4 and CD8 cells across lung adenocarcinoma regions. TCRdb itself ran the PCR reads through MiXCR, one entry per CDR3 protein. The sample holds 15,000 to 20,000 distinct CDR3 sequences; 51% are singletons and the top ten take 55%. What was sequenced was CD8+ T cells from the center of a lung tumor. Source of these receptors: a female donor with lung adenocarcinoma. The CD4 and CD8 labels of this study may be unreliable.

The chain is built from TRBV6-4 and TRBJ2-2, with D possibly being TRBD1 or TRBD2 (6 bases each). The germline V and J ends were trimmed by 4 bases and 5 bases, with 14 bases remaining between them. Germline V gene lookup returns CDR1 MRHNA and CDR2 SNTAGT. This CDR3 is 15 amino acids long. For the CDR3, the DNA is TGTGCCAGCAGTGCCGAAACAGGGAGGACCGGGGAGCTGTTTTTT. This translates into CASSAETGRTGELFF.

This clonotype was detected once. J is TRBJ2-3 and V is TRBV10-2; D ambiguous. The CDR3 has 12 amino acids. CDR1 is WSHSY and CDR2 is SAAADI in the germline V gene. The CDR3 bases are TGCCTCAAGGCTGTGAGCACAGATACGCAGTATTTT. It specifies CLKAVSTDTQYF.

This chain links TRBV6-1 with TRBJ2-7; 7 bases agree with TRBD1. The V gene end was trimmed by 4 bases and the J gene end by 0 bases; junction bases not matched to a gene: 6. The CDR3 consists of 15 residues. Germline CDR1 MNHNS, CDR2 SASEGT. CDR3 sequence (DNA): TGTGCCAGCAGTGGTAGGGGGCTAACCTCCTACGAGCAGTACTTC. The encoded protein is CASSGRGLTSYEQYF.

For this clonotype: The junction and the germline gene differ at one end; a read error may be behind it. This chain links TRBV27 with TRBJ2-3; TRBD2 might be the D (6 bases). Germline V lookup: CDR1 MNHEY, CDR2 SMNVEV (reference sequence). The CDR3 loop spans 16 amino acids. The CDR3 spells CASTSSGETATDTQYF. The CDR3 nucleotides read TGTGCCAGCACCTCTTCGGGGGAAACAGCCACAGACACGCAGTATTTC.

In its sample, this clonotype ranks as medium-sized. The gene calls are TRBV6-1 and TRBJ1-1; D is unclear. Germline assignment: CDR1 MNHNS and CDR2 SASEGT. Trimming shortened V by 5 bases and J by 1 base, and 11 bases separated the two germline ends. The CDR3 runs 14 residues. This CDR3 is CASSPRLGNTEAFF. CDR3 nucleotide sequence: TGTGCCAGCAGTCCCCGTTTGGGGAACACTGAAGCTTTCTTT.